These 5 T cell receptor beta chains came from one sample sequenced in a study of blood T cell repertoires in COVID-19 (dated by TCRdb to the early 2020s). To prepare the library, the immunoSEQ multiplex PCR assay was applied. The table comes from immuneACCESS by way of TCRdb, which keeps in-frame sequences with V and J called. Part of the clones is missing from these tables; in studies checked, under half for an unresolved V gene and the rest for unknown reasons. In all, the sample holds 150,000 to 200,000 clones, and 80% of those were seen once. The ten biggest clones cover roughly 6% of the sample. The sample comprised PBMCs or T cells enriched from blood (not recorded which). Receptor source: a man between 40 and 49 years old who had recovered from COVID-19.

V and J are TRBV9 and TRBJ2-5; TRBD2 might be the D (6 bases). This CDR3 region has 15 residues. V was shortened by 3 bases and J by 7 bases, with 19 bases between the two germline ends. CDR1 and CDR2 from the germline V gene are SGDLS and YYNGEE. DNA for the CDR3: TGTGCCAGCAGCGCCCCCGGGACTCCCGAGGGGACCCAGTACTTC. It encodes CASSAPGTPEGTQYF.

V is TRBV9 and J is TRBJ2-2; 9 nucleotides agree with TRBD1. This CDR3 is 19 amino acids long. Germline CDR1 reads SGDLS; CDR2 reads YYNGEE. The V segment lost 3 bases and the J segment 3 bases; nucleotides outside the gene matches: 15. The CDR3 here is CASSATGGGHRRDTGELFF. The CDR3 region has the DNA TGTGCCAGCAGCGCCACAGGGGGCGGGCATCGTCGGGACACCGGGGAGCTGTTTTTT. Supplemented by reference TRBV9 and TRBJ2-2, the full variable domain reads DSGVTQTPKHLITATGQRVTLRCSPRSGDLSVYWYQQSLDQGLQFLIQYYNGEERAKGNILERFSAQQFPDLHSELNLSSLELGDSALYFCASSATGGGHRRDTGELFFGEGSRLTVL.

This rearrangement joins TRBV7-9 to TRBJ1-1; tentatively, D is TRBD1 (6 bases). CDR1 SEHNR and CDR2 FQNEAQ come from the germline V gene (reference sequence). The germline V and J ends were trimmed by 1 base and 5 bases, with 11 bases remaining between them. The CDR3 covers 14 residues. Here the CDR3 reads CASSLEQGWTEAFF. Here the CDR3 DNA reads TGTGCCAGCAGCTTAGAGCAGGGGTGGACTGAAGCTTTCTTT.

This clone was picked up one time. The V call is TRBV3-1 (or the pseudogene TRBV3-2), the J call TRBJ2-5; D is perhaps TRBD2 (5 bases). V dropped 0 bases and J dropped 3 bases, with 17 bases sitting between them. This CDR3 is built from 17 residues. Germline V gene sequence: CDR1 LGHDT, CDR2 YNNKEL (reference sequence). DNA for the CDR3: TGTGCCAGCAGCCAAGAAGCTGGACGCCCGGGAAAAGAGACCCAGTACTTC. Protein sequence: CASSQEAGRPGKETQYF.

The rearrangement joins TRBV24-1 to TRBJ2-3; the match to TRBD1 covers 9 bases. CDR3 length: 15 residues. Trimming at V came to 4 bases and at J to 3 bases, leaving 4 bases not matched to a gene. The germline V gene encodes CDR1 KGHDR and CDR2 SFDVKD. CDR3 sequence (DNA): TGTGCCACCAGTGAGACAGGGGGGGGGACAGATACGCAGTATTTT. Translation: CATSETGGGTDTQYF.